The 11 T cell receptor beta chains below were found in one sample sequenced in a study of control samples from healthy donors and cancer patients. Measured with immunoSEQ multiplex PCR; TCRdb has only the in-frame clones, and not every one. The table has about 190,000 clones, just under 95% seen once. The sample taken for sequencing was blood. These receptors were obtained from a man aged 18 to 35 in good health.

The chain employs TRBV28 and TRBJ2-1; 10 nucleotides line up with TRBD2. The trim removed 5 bases at V and 6 bases at J, leaving 7 bases unmatched. From germline, CDR1 is MDHEN and CDR2 SYDVKM. This CDR3 comprises 15 residues. The CDR3 sequence: CASSQGTSVANEQFF. Here the CDR3 DNA reads TGTGCCAGCAGTCAGGGGACTAGCGTAGCCAATGAGCAGTTCTTC.

The chain couples TRBV5-1 to TRBJ2-3; 16 nucleotides align to TRBD2. Trimming at V came to 4 bases and at J to 9 bases, leaving 8 bases not matched to a gene. This CDR3 is 16 amino acids long. Germline V gene sequence: CDR1 SGHRS, CDR2 YFSETQ. CDR3 protein: CASSTGLAGGQGTQYF. The CDR3 bases are TGCGCCAGCAGCACGGGACTAGCGGGGGGGCAGGGCACGCAGTATTTT.

The chain joins TRBV28 to TRBJ1-6; D gene uncertain. The V end lost 5 bases, the J end lost 5 bases, and 13 bases lay between the germline ends. This CDR3 spans 15 amino acids. Per germline, CDR1 MDHEN and CDR2 SYDVKM. CDR3 protein: CASSRTDRDNSPLHF. Written as DNA, the CDR3 is TGTGCCAGCAGTCGCACGGACCGAGATAATTCACCCCTCCACTTT.

V usage is TRBV9 and J usage is TRBJ1-2; possibly TRBD1 for D (6 bases). Trimming stripped 4 bases from V and 4 bases from J, with 17 bases between. This CDR3 has 15 residues. Germline V gives CDR1 SGDLS, CDR2 YYNGEE. The CDR3 is CASSIRDNELYGYTF. CDR3 nucleotides: TGTGCCAGCAGCATCCGGGACAACGAACTCTATGGCTACACCTTC.

The rearrangement joins TRBV30 to TRBJ1-1, with D possibly being TRBD1 (5 bases). Trimming pared 1 base from V and 0 bases from J, leaving 12 bases between. Germline CDR1 reads GTSNPN; CDR2 reads SVGIG (reference sequence). CDR3 length: 15 residues. This CDR3 is CAWSGLTAMNTEAFF. CDR3 DNA: TGTGCCTGGAGTGGGCTGACAGCAATGAACACTGAAGCTTTCTTT.

The CDR3 DNA reads TGTGCCAGCAGTTTATCGGCCAGTTGGGGAAACACCATATATTTT. Translated: CASSLSASWGNTIYF. This rearrangement joins TRBV28 to TRBJ1-3; D not resolved. V was clipped by 1 base and J by 4 bases, with 11 bases between them. Germline CDR1 is MDHEN and CDR2 is SYDVKM. The CDR3 runs to 15 residues.

V gene TRBV28 combines with J gene TRBJ1-2; weak D call: TRBD1 (6 bases). V gave up 9 bases and J gave up 1 base, with 9 bases separating them. Germline CDR1 and CDR2: MDHEN and SYDVKM. This CDR3 spans 12 amino acids. CDR3 sequence reads: CASTGLNYGYTF. The CDR3 DNA is TGTGCCAGTACAGGGCTTAACTATGGCTACACCTTC.

The rearrangement uses TRBV28 and TRBJ2-7; D is undetermined. The CDR3 runs to 14 residues. V was trimmed by 3 bases and J by 2 bases, leaving 11 bases between them. Germline V CDR1 and CDR2: MDHEN, SYDVKM. This chain's CDR3 is CASSFPILPYEQYF. The CDR3 DNA reads as TGTGCCAGCAGTTTCCCAATCCTCCCCTACGAGCAGTACTTC.

A single count supports this clone. The chain carries TRBV24-1 and TRBJ2-1; 7 bases are shared with TRBD1. CDR3 length equals 17 residues. With V trimmed by 3 bases and J by 0 bases, 7 bases remained unmatched. In germline, CDR1 is KGHDR, CDR2 SFDVKD. CDR3: CATSDPIQGSSYNEQFF. For the CDR3, the DNA is TGTGCCACCAGTGATCCCATACAGGGGAGCTCCTACAATGAGCAGTTCTTC.

V is TRBV6-5 and J is TRBJ1-1, with TRBD1 matching over 10 bases. V lost 4 bases and J lost 4; bases outside the gene matches: 3. This CDR3 has 14 residues. CDR1 and CDR2 from the germline V gene are MNHEY and SVGAGI. The CDR3, as DNA: TGTGCCAGCAGTTCGACAGGGGGCGGCACTGAAGCTTTCTTT. Protein product: CASSSTGGGTEAFF.

The chain links TRBV10-3 to TRBJ1-1; TRBD1 might be the D (5 bases). This CDR3 is built from 13 residues. Germline V gives CDR1 ENHRY, CDR2 SYGVKD. Trimming pared 8 bases from V and 5 bases from J, leaving 15 bases between. The CDR3 is CAILQETRTEAFF. CDR3 DNA: TGTGCCATCTTACAGGAGACGAGGACTGAAGCTTTCTTT.